These 24 T cell receptor beta chains were all obtained from the same sample, sequenced in a study of CD4+ T cells in melanoma. Sequencing used immunoSEQ multiplex PCR; TCRdb keeps in-frame clones, though not all of them. The table includes some 150,000 clones, about 93% detected once. Source of these receptors: a human donor with melanoma.

This chain uses TRBV9 with TRBJ1-3, with unresolved D. The CDR3 is made up of 14 amino acids. Trimming took off 0 bases at V and 3 bases at J, with 7 bases between the two ends. CDR1 is SGDLS, CDR2 YYNGEE, per germline. The CDR3 here is CASSVGERGNTIYF. For the CDR3, the DNA is TGTGCCAGCAGCGTAGGAGAACGTGGAAACACCATATATTTT.

The V call is TRBV2, the J call TRBJ2-2, with TRBD1 as a possible D gene (5 bases). There are 13 residues in the CDR3. Germline CDR1 is SNHLY and CDR2 is FYNNEI. Trimming took off 3 bases at V and 9 bases at J, with 11 bases between the two ends. The CDR3 region is CASSEGPTRELFF. The CDR3 DNA reads TGTGCCAGCAGTGAGGGGCCTACCAGGGAGCTGTTTTTT.

This chain uses TRBV5-1 with TRBJ2-4, with D maybe TRBD2 (6 bases). Germline CDR1 SGHRS, CDR2 YFSETQ. With 3 bases removed from V and 2 bases from J, the gap between germline ends came to 9 bases. This CDR3 contains 14 residues. CDR3 residues: CASSSRGSKNIQYF. The DNA of the CDR3 is TGCGCCAGCAGCTCGCGGGGTTCCAAAAACATTCAGTACTTC.

The chain has TRBV11-2 and TRBJ1-1; D possibly corresponds to TRBD1 (6 bases). V was pared by 7 bases and J by 7 bases, with 19 bases between. CDR1 and CDR2 from the germline V gene are SGHAT and FQNNGV. This CDR3 has 14 residues. The CDR3 spells CASINRDLGGEAFF. For the CDR3, the DNA is TGTGCCAGCATCAACAGGGATCTGGGGGGTGAAGCTTTCTTT.

This clone was seen more than once but under ten times. The rearrangement links TRBV5-1 to TRBJ1-2; D uncertain. Germline assignment: CDR1 SGHRS and CDR2 YFSETQ. V was pared by 4 bases and J by 0 bases, with 13 bases between. CDR3 length equals 15 residues. Here the CDR3 DNA reads TGCGCCAGCAGCCCCCGACCGGCATCTAACTATGGCTACACCTTC. As protein: CASSPRPASNYGYTF.

The J gene is TRBJ2-7, the V gene TRBV7-8, with D perhaps being TRBD1 or TRBD2 (5 bases each). The CDR3 contains 17 residues. Germline V CDR1 and CDR2: SGHVS, FQNEAQ. V was pared by 1 base and J by 0 bases, with 16 bases between. CDR3 nucleotides: TGTGCCAGCAGCTTAGTACCTACCAGGGAGACCTCCTACGAGCAGTACTTC. It yields the protein CASSLVPTRETSYEQYF. Filled out from reference TRBV7-8 and TRBJ2-7, the complete variable domain reads GAGVSQSPRYKVAKRGQDVALRCDPISGHVSLFWYQQALGQGPEFLTYFQNEAQLDKSGLPSDRFFAERPEGSVSTLKIQRTQQEDSAVYLCASSLVPTRETSYEQYFGPGTRLTVT.

The chain employs TRBV19 and TRBJ1-1, with D possibly matching TRBD1 (6 bases). Trimming removed 4 bases at V and 5 bases at J, with 20 bases between. This CDR3 has 16 residues. Germline V lookup: CDR1 LNHDA, CDR2 SQIVND (reference sequence). The CDR3 is CASSTPRIGGSTEAFF. The CDR3 DNA reads as TGTGCCAGTAGTACCCCGCGGATCGGGGGCTCGACTGAAGCTTTCTTT.

The gene calls are TRBV10-2 and TRBJ1-2; D is unclear. The CDR3 length is 14 residues. The V end lost 7 bases, the J end lost 5 bases, and 17 bases lay between the germline ends. CDR1 is WSHSY, CDR2 SAAADI, per germline. The CDR3: CASTLAGSGYGYTF. DNA for the CDR3: TGCGCCAGCACCCTAGCCGGGTCCGGGTATGGCTACACCTTC.

This sequence joins TRBV5-1 and TRBJ2-1; D is perhaps TRBD1 (5 bases). The CDR3 spans 14 residues. V was shortened by 1 base and J by 6 bases, with 11 bases between the two germline ends. Germline CDR1 is SGHRS and CDR2 is YFSETQ. The CDR3 here is CASSLTYRGNEQFF. In DNA form, the CDR3 reads TGCGCCAGCAGCTTGACCTATAGGGGCAATGAGCAGTTCTTC.

V and J are TRBV11-2 and TRBJ1-6; 7 nucleotides align to TRBD1. The V segment lost 5 bases and the J segment 3 bases; nucleotides outside the gene matches: 4. Germline-derived CDR1 and CDR2 are SGHAT and FQNNGV. The CDR3 consists of 15 residues. Here the CDR3 DNA reads TGTGCCAGCAGCCCCGGGGACAGCTATAATTCACCCCTCCACTTT. Translated, it gives CASSPGDSYNSPLHF. The full variable domain, rest sourced from reference TRBV11-2 and TRBJ1-6, is EAGVAQSPRYKIIEKRQSVAFWCNPISGHATLYWYQQILGQGPKLLIQFQNNGVVDDSQLPKDRFSAERLKGVDSTLKIQPAKLEDSAVYLCASSPGDSYNSPLHFGNGTRLTVT.

V gene TRBV6-1 combines with J gene TRBJ2-3; possibly TRBD1 or TRBD2 for D (5 bases each). Per germline, CDR1 MNHNS and CDR2 SASEGT. This CDR3 spans 13 amino acids. V was cut by 11 bases and J by 2 bases, with 14 bases left in between. The CDR3 bases are TGTGCCCTAGGGACGGCCTACACAGATACGCAGTATTTT. This gives the protein CALGTAYTDTQYF.

The V gene is TRBV5-1, the J gene TRBJ2-5; 14 bases align to TRBD2. Per germline, CDR1 SGHRS and CDR2 YFSETQ. The CDR3 consists of 15 residues. J lost 5 bases, V lost 4 bases, and 4 bases had no gene match. DNA for the CDR3: TGCGCCAGCAGCGCTGGACTAGCGGGGGGCGAGACCCAGTACTTC. Its translation: CASSAGLAGGETQYF.

V gene TRBV18 combines with J gene TRBJ1-2; D perhaps matches TRBD1 (5 bases). The CDR3 extends over 14 amino acids. V was pared by 6 bases and J by 1 base, with 12 bases between. Germline CDR1 KGHSH, CDR2 LQKENI. The CDR3 region is CASSLGAINYGYTF. CDR3 coding DNA: TGTGCCAGCTCCTTAGGGGCCATTAACTATGGCTACACCTTC.

The gene calls are TRBV5-1 and TRBJ2-2; D perhaps matches TRBD1 (5 bases). This CDR3 spans 17 amino acids. From germline, CDR1 is SGHRS and CDR2 YFSETQ. V was clipped by 0 bases and J by 1 base, with 13 bases between them. The CDR3 coding sequence is TGCGCCAGCAGCTTGGCTTCCCTTGACAGGAACACCGGGGAGCTGTTTTTT. Residues: CASSLASLDRNTGELFF.

J is TRBJ2-7 and V is TRBV10-2; D might be TRBD1 (5 bases). The CDR3 consists of 12 residues. Germline V CDR1 and CDR2: WSHSY, SAAADI. V was shortened by 4 bases and J by 4 bases, with 8 bases between the two germline ends. The CDR3 protein is CASSGGWYEQYF. The CDR3 DNA reads as TGCGCCAGCAGTGGGGGCTGGTACGAGCAGTACTTC.

This chain links TRBV28 with TRBJ2-3; 7 bases are shared with TRBD1. The germline gives CDR1 MDHEN, CDR2 SYDVKM. Losses at the gene ends were 6 bases for V and 4 bases for J; bases not matched to a gene: 13. The CDR3 totals 16 residues. CDR3 amino acids: CASRVDRASSSDTQYF. As DNA, the CDR3 is TGTGCCAGCAGAGTAGACAGGGCTTCCTCCTCAGATACGCAGTATTTT. Complete variable domain (other parts from reference TRBV28 and TRBJ2-3): DVKVTQSSRYLVKRTGEKVFLECVQDMDHENMFWYRQDPGLGLRLIYFSYDVKMKEKGDIPEGYSVSREKKERFSLILESASTNQTSMYLCASRVDRASSSDTQYFGPGTRLTVL.

The rearrangement joins TRBV5-1 to TRBJ2-2; tentatively, D is TRBD1 (5 bases). CDR3 size: 14 residues. V lost 3 bases and J lost 4, with 10 bases in between. Per the germline V gene, CDR1 is SGHRS and CDR2 is YFSETQ. In DNA form, the CDR3 reads TGCGCCAGCAGCTGGACATCAAGCACCGGGGAGCTGTTTTTT. Encoded protein: CASSWTSSTGELFF.

This clone was seen a few times. This chain links TRBV7-9 with TRBJ1-3; possibly TRBD1 for D (6 bases). CDR3 size: 17 residues. Trimming took off 5 bases at V and 0 bases at J, with 17 bases between the two ends. Germline loops: CDR1 SEHNR, CDR2 FQNEAQ (reference sequence). CDR3 bases: TGTGCCAGCAGCCCTCGACAGGAGCTGATCTCTGGAAACACCATATATTTT. Its protein is CASSPRQELISGNTIYF.

This clone was seen once. The chain uses TRBV11-1 and TRBJ2-2; a weak D match, TRBD2 (5 bases). Germline V gene data show CDR1 as SGHAT and CDR2 as FQDESV (reference sequence). V lost 2 bases, J lost 6 bases, and 13 bases lay in between. There are 15 residues in the CDR3. DNA of the CDR3: TGTGCCAGCAGCTTACGGCAGGTCGGGGCCGGGGAGCTGTTTTTT. Translating gives CASSLRQVGAGELFF.

The chain combines TRBV9 with TRBJ2-5; TRBD2 is a possible D gene (6 bases). V lost 1 base to trimming and J lost 5 bases, with 9 bases between them. From germline, CDR1 is SGDLS and CDR2 YYNGEE. This CDR3 contains 13 residues. CDR3 nucleotide sequence: TGTGCCAGCAGCGTACGGAGCGGGGAGACCCAGTACTTC. This encodes CASSVRSGETQYF. Full variable domain (remainder filled in from reference TRBV9 and TRBJ2-5): DSGVTQTPKHLITATGQRVTLRCSPRSGDLSVYWYQQSLDQGLQFLIQYYNGEERAKGNILERFSAQQFPDLHSELNLSSLELGDSALYFCASSVRSGETQYFGPGTRLLVL.

V gene TRBV30 combines with J gene TRBJ1-6; no clear D. V lost 0 bases and J 0 bases, leaving 3 bases between the germline ends. Per germline, CDR1 GTSNPN and CDR2 SVGIG (reference sequence). There are 14 residues in the CDR3. This CDR3 is CAWSVRSYNSPLHF. For the CDR3, the DNA is TGTGCCTGGAGTGTACGCTCCTATAATTCACCCCTCCACTTT.

This clone showed up just once. This sequence joins TRBV6-5 and TRBJ1-5; D is uncertain. Trimming took 2 bases from V and 3 from J, leaving 5 bases between them. Per the germline V gene, CDR1 is MNHEY and CDR2 is SVGAGI. This CDR3 has 13 residues. CDR3 coding DNA: TGTGCCAGCAGTTACAGGGTCAATCAGCCCCAGCATTTT. Translation gives CASSYRVNQPQHF.

This rearrangement joins TRBV11-2 to TRBJ1-3; D is undetermined. V lost 5 bases and J 2 bases, leaving 4 bases between the germline ends. CDR3 size: 12 residues. CDR1 and CDR2 from the germline V gene are SGHAT and FQNNGV. The CDR3 nucleotides read TGTGCCAGCAGCCCGGCTGGAAACACCATATATTTT. Amino acids: CASSPAGNTIYF.

V gene TRBV2 combines with J gene TRBJ1-1, with no clear D. V gave up 3 bases and J gave up 3 bases, with 2 bases separating them. The germline V gene encodes CDR1 SNHLY and CDR2 FYNNEI. The CDR3 loop spans 11 amino acids. The CDR3 DNA reads as TGTGCCAGCAGTGACTACACTGAAGCTTTCTTT. This gives the protein CASSDYTEAFF.